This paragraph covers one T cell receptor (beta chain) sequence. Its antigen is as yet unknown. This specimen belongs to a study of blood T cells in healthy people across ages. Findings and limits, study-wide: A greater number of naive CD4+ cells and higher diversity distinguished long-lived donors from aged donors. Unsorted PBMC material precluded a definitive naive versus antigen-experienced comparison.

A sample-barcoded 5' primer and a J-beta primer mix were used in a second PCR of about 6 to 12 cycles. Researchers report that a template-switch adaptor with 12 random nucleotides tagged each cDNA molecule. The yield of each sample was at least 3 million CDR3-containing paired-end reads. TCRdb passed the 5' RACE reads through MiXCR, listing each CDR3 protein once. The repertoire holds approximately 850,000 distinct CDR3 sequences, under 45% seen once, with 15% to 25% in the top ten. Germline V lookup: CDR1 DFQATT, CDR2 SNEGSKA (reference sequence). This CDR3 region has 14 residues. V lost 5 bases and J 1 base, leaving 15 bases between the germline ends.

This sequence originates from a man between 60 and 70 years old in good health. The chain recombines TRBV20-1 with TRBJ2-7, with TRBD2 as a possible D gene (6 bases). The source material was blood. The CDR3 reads CSARGEGASYEQYF. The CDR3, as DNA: TGCAGTGCTCGCGGGGAAGGGGCTTCCTACGAGCAGTACTTC.